The 23 T cell receptor beta chains in this list originate from one sample, sequenced in a study of shared clonotypes between healthy human individuals (dated by TCRdb to 2020 to 2022). Receptor libraries were prepared by the immunoSEQ multiplex PCR assay. What TCRdb holds here is the immuneACCESS table cut down to in-frame rearrangements. Part of the clones is not present; checked against another copy, under half of the missing clones reflect an unresolved V gene, and the others are unexplained. This sample has about 1,900,000 clones in its table, and about 94% of those were observed once. Jointly, the top ten make up 0.95% to 1.5% of the sample. CD8 naive samples consisted of CD45RO-negative cells that were positively selected for CCR7, yielding a CD45RA+CCR7+ population without TemRA cells. The sample was naive CD8+ T cells sorted from blood. The cell subset or site label on this specimen signifies: CD45RA+CCR7+. The receptors stem from a man aged 18 to 35 in good health.

The rearrangement joins TRBV14 to TRBJ2-7, with D maybe TRBD2 (5 bases). Per germline, CDR1 SGHDN and CDR2 FVKESK. The V gene lost 1 base and the J gene lost 0 bases, with 13 bases spanning the gap. This CDR3 spans 16 amino acids. The CDR3 nucleotides read TGTGCCAGCAGCCAAGGGAGAGCGGACCTCTCCTACGAGCAGTACTTC. Its translation is CASSQGRADLSYEQYF.

V and J are TRBV13 and TRBJ2-7; TRBD2 matches 15 bases. This CDR3 has 16 amino acids. Germline values: CDR1 PRHDT, CDR2 FYEKMQ (reference sequence). Trimming at V came to 2 bases and at J to 4 bases, leaving 3 bases not matched to a gene. The CDR3 reads CASSLSGLAGGYEQYF. In nucleotides, the CDR3 is TGTGCCAGCAGCTTATCCGGACTAGCGGGAGGGTACGAGCAGTACTTC.

This chain links TRBV20-1 with TRBJ2-1; D not resolved. V was shortened by 7 bases and J by 1 base, with 5 bases between the two germline ends. The length of the CDR3 is 11 residues. Germline CDR1 and CDR2: DFQATT and SNEGSKA (reference sequence). The CDR3 sequence: CSGGSYNEQFF. The CDR3 DNA is TGCAGTGGTGGGTCCTACAATGAGCAGTTCTTC.

V gene TRBV6-5 combines with J gene TRBJ2-7; unclear D gene. Germline V gene lookup returns CDR1 MNHEY and CDR2 SVGAGI. Trimming pared 4 bases from V and 0 bases from J, leaving 10 bases between. The length of the CDR3 is 14 residues. In nucleotides, the CDR3 is TGTGCCAGCAGTTGGACCCTTCACTCCTACGAGCAGTACTTC. Its translation: CASSWTLHSYEQYF.

V is TRBV19 and J is TRBJ1-2; D may be TRBD1 (6 bases). The germline V and J ends were trimmed by 3 bases and 3 bases, with 14 bases remaining between them. The CDR3 extends over 15 amino acids. Germline V gives CDR1 LNHDA, CDR2 SQIVND (reference sequence). The CDR3 bases are TGTGCCAGTAGTATCAACAGGGCATTCCACTATGGCTACACCTTC. Protein sequence: CASSINRAFHYGYTF.

The rearrangement joins TRBV9 to TRBJ2-7; 10 bases are shared with TRBD2. Germline CDR1 and CDR2: SGDLS and YYNGEE. The CDR3 loop spans 16 amino acids. The trim removed 0 bases at V and 2 bases at J, leaving 5 bases unmatched. Here the CDR3 DNA reads TGTGCCAGCAGCGTAGGCGGGAGCGGGGGGGCCTACGAGCAGTACTTC. The encoded protein is CASSVGGSGGAYEQYF.

This chain connects TRBV5-6 to TRBJ1-5; 8 bases are shared with TRBD1. V was pared by 4 bases and J by 0 bases, with 6 bases of the junction left unmatched. Germline assignment: CDR1 SGHDT and CDR2 YYEEEE. The length of the CDR3 is 16 residues. This chain's CDR3 is CASSLGTGDSNQPQHF. DNA of the CDR3: TGTGCCAGCAGCCTAGGGACAGGAGATAGCAATCAGCCCCAGCATTTT.

This clone was detected only once. This chain links TRBV5-6 with TRBJ2-3, with TRBD2 identical over 10 bases. V was pared by 5 bases and J by 5 bases, with 14 bases of the junction left unmatched. This CDR3 comprises 17 residues. Germline V lookup: CDR1 SGHDT, CDR2 YYEEEE. As DNA, the CDR3 is TGTGCCAGCAGTTTGCTAGCGGGGGACCCTGAAGGAGATACGCAGTATTTT. It is translated as CASSLLAGDPEGDTQYF.

The chain joins TRBV28 to TRBJ1-2; no firm D call. V was trimmed by 2 bases and J by 4 bases, leaving 8 bases between them. The germline V gene encodes CDR1 MDHEN and CDR2 SYDVKM. The CDR3 is 13 amino acids. CDR3 residues: CASSLQAAYGYTF. The CDR3 bases are TGTGCCAGCAGTTTACAGGCAGCCTATGGCTACACCTTC.

The gene calls are TRBV27 and TRBJ1-6; a weak D match, TRBD1 (6 bases). The V gene's germline CDR1 is MNHEY and CDR2 SMNVEV (reference sequence). V was cut by 5 bases and J by 4 bases, with 6 bases left in between. CDR3 size: 13 residues. In nucleotides, the CDR3 is TGTGCCAGCAGTACAGGGTATAATTCACCCCTCCACTTT. Translating it yields CASSTGYNSPLHF.

J is TRBJ2-7 and V is TRBV29-1; TRBD1 matches at 7 bases. This CDR3 is built from 12 residues. V lost 4 bases, J lost 5 bases, and 5 bases stayed unmatched. The germline gives CDR1 SQVTM, CDR2 ANQGSEA. CDR3: CSVGGQSHEQYF. The DNA for the CDR3 is TGCAGCGTTGGGGGACAGTCCCACGAGCAGTACTTC.

The chain combines TRBV7-9 with TRBJ1-1, with D perhaps TRBD1 (6 bases). Germline-derived CDR1 and CDR2 are SEHNR and FQNEAQ (reference sequence). The CDR3 contains 15 residues. The V gene lost 0 bases and the J gene lost 1 base, with 9 bases spanning the gap. The CDR3, as DNA: TGTGCCAGCAGCTTAGCTACAGGGAGGAACACTGAAGCTTTCTTT. This codes for CASSLATGRNTEAFF.

V is TRBV6-1 and J is TRBJ1-1; no definite D call. Trimming removed 7 bases at V and 2 bases at J, with 14 bases between. The CDR3 runs 14 residues. The germline V gene encodes CDR1 MNHNS and CDR2 SASEGT. The DNA for the CDR3 is TGTGCCAGCACGCGTGGACCGATCAACACTGAAGCTTTCTTT. Encoded protein: CASTRGPINTEAFF.

The chain joins TRBV5-6 to TRBJ2-7; 10 nucleotides align to TRBD2. Germline trimming cut 5 bases from V and 5 bases from J; bases unmatched to any gene: 7. This CDR3 comprises 14 residues. CDR1 is SGHDT and CDR2 is YYEEEE in the germline V gene. The CDR3 DNA follows: TGTGCCAGCAGTACCGGACTAGCGGTCGACGAGCAGTACTTC. It codes for CASSTGLAVDEQYF.

The chain joins TRBV10-3 to TRBJ2-5; a possible D gene is TRBD2 (6 bases). Trimming pared 2 bases from V and 6 bases from J, leaving 10 bases between. This CDR3 spans 13 amino acids. The germline V gene encodes CDR1 ENHRY and CDR2 SYGVKD. The DNA of the CDR3 is TGTGCCATCAGTGAGGAGCGGGTAAAGACCCAGTACTTC. Translated, it gives CAISEERVKTQYF.

Notes on this clone: This specimen includes other DNA sequences encoding the same CDR3. V is TRBV6-1 and J is TRBJ1-2; maybe TRBD1 (5 bases). CDR1 and CDR2 (germline): MNHNS, SASEGT. This CDR3 contains 13 residues. Trimming took off 2 bases at V and 3 bases at J, with 7 bases between the two ends. The CDR3 region has the DNA TGTGCCAGCAGTGAAACGGGGGACTATGGCTACACCTTC. Its translation: CASSETGDYGYTF.

This sequence joins TRBV7-2 and TRBJ2-6, with D tentatively TRBD1 (5 bases). The V gene's germline CDR1 is SGHTA and CDR2 FQGNSA. Trimming removed 5 bases at V and 0 bases at J, with 11 bases between. The CDR3 loop spans 16 amino acids. CDR3 coding DNA: TGTGCCAGCAGCCCCCGAAGGGGCTCTGGGGCCAACGTCCTGACTTTC. Residues: CASSPRRGSGANVLTF.

The rearrangement links TRBV5-5 to TRBJ2-7, with a tentative D call TRBD2 (7 bases). Germline CDR1 SGHKS, CDR2 YYEKEE (reference sequence). The V and J ends lost 5 bases and 3 bases respectively, with 15 bases between them. The CDR3 is made up of 14 amino acids. The CDR3: CASSLVGGDYEQYF. In DNA form, the CDR3 reads TGTGCCAGCAGTTTAGTAGGGGGGGACTACGAGCAGTACTTC.

This chain uses TRBV6-5 with TRBJ2-7, with unresolved D. Trimming took off 4 bases at V and 2 bases at J, with 9 bases between the two ends. The CDR3 covers 13 residues. Germline CDR1 MNHEY, CDR2 SVGAGI. CDR3 amino acids: CASSLRIPYEQYF. DNA of the CDR3: TGTGCCAGCAGTTTGAGGATCCCCTACGAGCAGTACTTC.

The gene calls are TRBV7-2 and TRBJ2-1; TRBD2 is a possible D gene (6 bases). The length of the CDR3 is 15 residues. Trimming stripped 1 base from V and 3 bases from J, with 10 bases between. The germline V gene has CDR1 SGHTA and CDR2 FQGNSA. As DNA, the CDR3 is TGTGCCAGCAGCTTAGGTATGACTAGCTACAATGAGCAGTTCTTC. It codes for CASSLGMTSYNEQFF.

The rearrangement links TRBV10-3 to TRBJ2-7, with D perhaps TRBD1 (5 bases). Germline CDR1 is ENHRY and CDR2 is SYGVKD. This CDR3 has 15 residues. The V gene lost 3 bases and the J gene lost 6 bases, with 18 bases spanning the gap. The CDR3 region is CAISEGLDRPGEQYF. The CDR3 DNA follows: TGTGCCATCAGTGAAGGATTAGACAGACCGGGCGAGCAGTACTTC.

In this sample, this clone turned up once. The chain joins TRBV27 to TRBJ2-3; D is possibly TRBD1 (6 bases). V lost 1 base and J 0 bases, leaving 11 bases between the germline ends. The CDR3 contains 16 residues. CDR1 MNHEY and CDR2 SMNVEV come from the germline V gene (reference sequence). DNA of the CDR3: TGTGCCAGCAGTTTATTCAGGGGTTCTAGCACAGATACGCAGTATTTT. It specifies CASSLFRGSSTDTQYF.

The chain combines TRBV4-1 with TRBJ2-7; 7 bases line up with TRBD1. CDR1 and CDR2 from the germline V gene are MGHRA and YSYEKL. This CDR3 has 15 residues. J gave up 2 bases and V 6 bases, and 10 bases lay outside the gene matches. The CDR3 bases are TGCGCCAGCAGGAAAAGACAGGGTGACACCTACGAGCAGTACTTC. The encoded protein is CASRKRQGDTYEQYF.